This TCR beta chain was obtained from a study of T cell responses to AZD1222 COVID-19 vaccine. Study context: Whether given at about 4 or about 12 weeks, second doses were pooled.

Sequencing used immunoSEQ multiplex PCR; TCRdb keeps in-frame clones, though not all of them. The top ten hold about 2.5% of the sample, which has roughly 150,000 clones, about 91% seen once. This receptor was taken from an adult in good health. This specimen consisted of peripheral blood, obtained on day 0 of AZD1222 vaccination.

CDR3 amino acids: CASSTWGGPANEQFF. CDR3 DNA sequence: TGTGCCAGCAGTACGTGGGGGGGCCCAGCCAATGAGCAGTTCTTC. The chain combines TRBV6-5 with TRBJ2-1; the D gene is possibly TRBD2 (7 bases). The CDR3 runs to 15 residues. Germline values: CDR1 MNHEY, CDR2 SVGAGI. The V end was cut by 5 bases, the J end by 6 bases, with 17 bases between.